This T cell receptor (beta chain) stems from a study of persistence of HIV-infected CD4 T cells. Findings of the study overall: Degenerate expanded CDR3beta sequences were enriched among CMV- and Gag-responding cells. Compared with CD3/CD28-stimulated cells, CMV- and Gag-responding cells showed lower TCRbeta richness.

About this clone itself: Antigen unknown.

Cells were stimulated nonspecifically with anti-CD3/anti-CD28 magnetic beads. Sorting selected CD4+ T cells upregulating both CD40 ligand and CD69. Undetectable plasma HIV-1 RNA below 50 copies/mL lasted at least 4 years. Stimulated PBMCs had first been depleted of CD8+ T cells. The immunoSEQ assay was version 4, run in survey mode. Some clones are missing from TCRdb's copy, which holds only in-frame ones; the method was immunoSEQ multiplex PCR. The sample shows around 40,000 clones, about 87% of them seen only once. The V and J ends lost 4 bases and 7 bases, in that order; junction bases with no gene match: 8. CDR3 length: 15 residues. CDR1 and CDR2 from the germline V gene are SGHRS and YFSETQ.

Here the sequenced sample was CD4+ T cells sorted from PBMCs after roughly 18-hour stimulation, taken from a patient who received antiretroviral therapy. This clonotype was obtained from an adult woman with HIV who was CMV-seropositive. This chain uses TRBV5-1 with TRBJ1-6, with TRBD1 identical over 7 bases. The CDR3, as DNA: TGCGCCAGCAGCAGCCTGGAAGGGGGCAATTCACCCCTCCACTTT. Its protein is CASSSLEGGNSPLHF.